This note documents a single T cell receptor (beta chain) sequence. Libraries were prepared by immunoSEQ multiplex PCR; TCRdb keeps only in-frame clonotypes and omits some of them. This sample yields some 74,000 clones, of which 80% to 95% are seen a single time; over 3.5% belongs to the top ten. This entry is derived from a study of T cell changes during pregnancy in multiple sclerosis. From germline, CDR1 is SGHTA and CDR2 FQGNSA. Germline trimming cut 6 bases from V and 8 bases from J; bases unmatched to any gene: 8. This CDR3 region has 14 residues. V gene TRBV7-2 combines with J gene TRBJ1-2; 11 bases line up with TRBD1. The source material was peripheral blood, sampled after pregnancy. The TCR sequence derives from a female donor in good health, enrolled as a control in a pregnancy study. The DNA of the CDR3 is TGTGCCAGCAGAACGGACAGGGGGCGGGGAGGCTACACCTTC. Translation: CASRTDRGRGGYTF.